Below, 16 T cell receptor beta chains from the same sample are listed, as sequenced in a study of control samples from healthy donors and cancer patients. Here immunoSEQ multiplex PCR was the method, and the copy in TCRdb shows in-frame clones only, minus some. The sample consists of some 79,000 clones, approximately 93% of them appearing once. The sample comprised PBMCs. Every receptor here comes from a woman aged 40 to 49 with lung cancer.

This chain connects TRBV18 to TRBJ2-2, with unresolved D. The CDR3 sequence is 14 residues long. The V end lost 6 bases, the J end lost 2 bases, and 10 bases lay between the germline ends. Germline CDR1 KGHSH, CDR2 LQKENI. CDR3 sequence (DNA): TGTGCCAGCTCTCTACTCCTCAACACCGGGGAGCTGTTTTTT. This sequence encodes CASSLLLNTGELFF.

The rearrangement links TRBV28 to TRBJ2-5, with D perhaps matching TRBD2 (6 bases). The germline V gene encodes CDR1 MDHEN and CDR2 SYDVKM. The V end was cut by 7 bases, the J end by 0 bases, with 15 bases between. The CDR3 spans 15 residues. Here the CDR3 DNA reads TGTGCCAGCACTCACTCCCGGGACTACCAAGAGACCCAGTACTTC. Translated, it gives CASTHSRDYQETQYF.

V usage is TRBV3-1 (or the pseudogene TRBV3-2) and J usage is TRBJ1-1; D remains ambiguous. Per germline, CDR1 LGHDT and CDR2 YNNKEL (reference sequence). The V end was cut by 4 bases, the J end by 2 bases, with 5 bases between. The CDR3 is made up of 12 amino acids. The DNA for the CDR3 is TGTGCCAGCAGCCCAACTAACACTGAAGCTTTCTTT. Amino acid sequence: CASSPTNTEAFF.

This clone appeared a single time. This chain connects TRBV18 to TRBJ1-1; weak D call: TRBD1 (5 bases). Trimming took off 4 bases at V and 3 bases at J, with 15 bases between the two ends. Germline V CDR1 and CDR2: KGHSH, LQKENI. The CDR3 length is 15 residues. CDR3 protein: CASSLGLLGDTEAFF. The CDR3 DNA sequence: TGTGCCAGCTCACTGGGGCTGTTAGGTGACACTGAAGCTTTCTTT.

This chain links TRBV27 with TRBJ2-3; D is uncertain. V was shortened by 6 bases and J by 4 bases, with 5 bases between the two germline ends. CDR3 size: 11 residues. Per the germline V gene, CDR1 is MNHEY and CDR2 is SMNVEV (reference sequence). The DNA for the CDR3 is TGTGCCAGCAGCGTCTCAGATACGCAGTATTTT. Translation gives CASSVSDTQYF.

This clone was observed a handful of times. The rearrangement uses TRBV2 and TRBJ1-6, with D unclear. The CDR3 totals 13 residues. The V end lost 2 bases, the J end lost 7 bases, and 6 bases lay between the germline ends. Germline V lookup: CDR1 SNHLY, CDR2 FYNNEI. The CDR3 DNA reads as TGTGCCAGCAGTGAATCGTCCAATTCACCCCTCCACTTT. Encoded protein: CASSESSNSPLHF.

The CDR3 coding sequence is TGTGCCTGGAGCGATTGGACAGCCAGTTGGGGTGGCTACACCTTC. It encodes CAWSDWTASWGGYTF. This sequence joins TRBV30 and TRBJ1-2; tentatively, D is TRBD1 (6 bases). The V and J ends lost 3 bases and 7 bases respectively, with 21 bases between them. This CDR3 is 15 amino acids long. Germline CDR1 and CDR2: GTSNPN and SVGIG (reference sequence).

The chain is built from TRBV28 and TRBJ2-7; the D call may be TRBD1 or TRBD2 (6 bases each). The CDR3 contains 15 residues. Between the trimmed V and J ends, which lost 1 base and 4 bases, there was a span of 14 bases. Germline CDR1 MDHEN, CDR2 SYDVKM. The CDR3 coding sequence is TGTGCCAGCAGTTTATCGGGGGCCGGTTATTACGAGCAGTACTTC. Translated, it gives CASSLSGAGYYEQYF.

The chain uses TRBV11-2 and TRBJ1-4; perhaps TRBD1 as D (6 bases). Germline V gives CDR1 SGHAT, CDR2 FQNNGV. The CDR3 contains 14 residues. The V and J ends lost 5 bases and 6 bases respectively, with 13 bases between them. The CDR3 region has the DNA TGTGCCAGCAGCCAAACAGGGTTTGATGAAAAACTGTTTTTT. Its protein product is CASSQTGFDEKLFF.

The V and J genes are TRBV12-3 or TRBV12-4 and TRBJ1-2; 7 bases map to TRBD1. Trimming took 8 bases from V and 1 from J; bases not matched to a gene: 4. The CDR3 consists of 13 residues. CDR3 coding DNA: TGTGCCAGCGCCCGGGACAGTAACTATGGCTACACCTTC. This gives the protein CASARDSNYGYTF.

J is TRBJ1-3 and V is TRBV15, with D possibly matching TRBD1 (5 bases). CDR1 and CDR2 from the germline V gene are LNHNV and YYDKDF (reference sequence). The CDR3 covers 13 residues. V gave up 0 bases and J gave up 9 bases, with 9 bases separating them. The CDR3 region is CATSRDRQGTIYF. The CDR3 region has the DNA TGTGCCACCAGCAGAGACCGTCAGGGCACCATATATTTT.

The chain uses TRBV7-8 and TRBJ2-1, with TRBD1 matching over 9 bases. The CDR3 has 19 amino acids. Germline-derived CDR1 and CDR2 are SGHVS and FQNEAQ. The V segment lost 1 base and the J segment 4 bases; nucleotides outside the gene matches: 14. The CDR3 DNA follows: TGTGCCAGCAGCTTAGAATTCTACCCGACAGGGGGAGAATACAATGAGCAGTTCTTC. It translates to CASSLEFYPTGGEYNEQFF.

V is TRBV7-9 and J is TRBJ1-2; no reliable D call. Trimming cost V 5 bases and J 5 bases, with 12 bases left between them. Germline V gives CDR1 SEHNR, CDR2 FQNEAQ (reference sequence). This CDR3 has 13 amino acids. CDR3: CASSRAGEYGYTF. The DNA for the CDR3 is TGTGCCAGCAGCCGGGCCGGAGAATATGGCTACACCTTC.

The CDR3 sequence is CASTLLPQGGGTEAFF. Here the CDR3 DNA reads TGTGCCAGCACCCTCCTCCCCCAGGGAGGGGGCACTGAAGCTTTCTTT. This chain uses TRBV27 with TRBJ1-1; a weak D match, TRBD1 (6 bases). V gave up 7 bases and J gave up 4 bases, with 22 bases separating them. This CDR3 region has 16 residues. Per germline, CDR1 MNHEY and CDR2 SMNVEV (reference sequence).

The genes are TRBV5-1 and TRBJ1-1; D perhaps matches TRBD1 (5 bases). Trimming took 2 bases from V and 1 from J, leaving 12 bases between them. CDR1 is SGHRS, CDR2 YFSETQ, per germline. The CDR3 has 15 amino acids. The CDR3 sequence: CASSFMVQGNTEAFF. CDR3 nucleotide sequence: TGCGCCAGCAGCTTCATGGTCCAGGGGAACACTGAAGCTTTCTTT.

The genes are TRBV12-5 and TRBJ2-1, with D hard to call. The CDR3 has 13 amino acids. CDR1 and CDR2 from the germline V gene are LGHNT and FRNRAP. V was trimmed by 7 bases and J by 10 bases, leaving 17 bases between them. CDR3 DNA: TGTGCTAGTGATCTCATCTCATCCGGGGAGCAGTTCTTC. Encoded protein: CASDLISSGEQFF. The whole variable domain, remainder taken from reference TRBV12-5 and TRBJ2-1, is DARVTQTPRHKVTEMGQEVTMRCQPILGHNTVFWYRQTMMQGLELLAYFRNRAPLDDSGMPKDRFSAEMPDATLATLKIQPSEPRDSAVYFCASDLISSGEQFFGPGTRLTVL.